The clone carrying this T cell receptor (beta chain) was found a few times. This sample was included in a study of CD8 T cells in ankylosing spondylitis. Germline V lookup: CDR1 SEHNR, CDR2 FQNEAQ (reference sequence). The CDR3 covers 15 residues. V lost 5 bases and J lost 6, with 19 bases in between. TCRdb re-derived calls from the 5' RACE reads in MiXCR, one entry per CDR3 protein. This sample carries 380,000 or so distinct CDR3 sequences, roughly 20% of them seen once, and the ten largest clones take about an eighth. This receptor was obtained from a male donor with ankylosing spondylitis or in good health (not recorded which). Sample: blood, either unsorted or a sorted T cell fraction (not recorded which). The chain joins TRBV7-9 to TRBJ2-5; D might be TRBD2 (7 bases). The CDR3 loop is CASSQNRGARKTQYF. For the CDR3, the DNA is TGTGCCAGCAGCCAAAATCGGGGGGCGAGGAAGACCCAGTACTTC.